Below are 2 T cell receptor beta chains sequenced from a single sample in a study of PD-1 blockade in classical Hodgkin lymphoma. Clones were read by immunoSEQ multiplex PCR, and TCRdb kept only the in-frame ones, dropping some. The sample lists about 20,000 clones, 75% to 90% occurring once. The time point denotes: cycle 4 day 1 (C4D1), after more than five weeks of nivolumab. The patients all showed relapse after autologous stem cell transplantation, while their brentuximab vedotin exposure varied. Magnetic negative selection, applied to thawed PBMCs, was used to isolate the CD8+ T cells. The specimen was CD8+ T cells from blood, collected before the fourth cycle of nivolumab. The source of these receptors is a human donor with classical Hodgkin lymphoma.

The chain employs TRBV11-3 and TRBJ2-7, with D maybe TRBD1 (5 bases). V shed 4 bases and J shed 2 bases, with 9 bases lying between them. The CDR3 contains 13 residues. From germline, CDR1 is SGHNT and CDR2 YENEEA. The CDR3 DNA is TGTGCCAGCAGCTCCAGGGATACCTACGAGCAGTACTTC. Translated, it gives CASSSRDTYEQYF.

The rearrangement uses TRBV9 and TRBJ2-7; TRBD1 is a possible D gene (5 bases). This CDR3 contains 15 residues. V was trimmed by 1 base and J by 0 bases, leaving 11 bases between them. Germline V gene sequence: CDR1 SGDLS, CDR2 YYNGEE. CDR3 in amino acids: CASSVSGNPSYEQYF. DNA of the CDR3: TGTGCCAGCAGCGTATCAGGGAATCCCTCCTACGAGCAGTACTTC. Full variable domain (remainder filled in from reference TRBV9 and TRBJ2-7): DSGVTQTPKHLITATGQRVTLRCSPRSGDLSVYWYQQSLDQGLQFLIQYYNGEERAKGNILERFSAQQFPDLHSELNLSSLELGDSALYFCASSVSGNPSYEQYFGPGTRLTVT.